This T cell receptor (beta chain) originates from a study of T cell responses to AZD1222 COVID-19 vaccine. Whole-study findings and limits: Spike-specific TCR breadth and depth rose after two AZD1222 doses. Vaccine-associated CD4 TCRs ranged over spike, dominating at 160-218 and 743-854. There were mostly white British donors and more females than males, and clonal diversity was possibly underestimated.

This clone came up once. What it binds is not known. Here immunoSEQ multiplex PCR was the method, and the copy in TCRdb shows in-frame clones only, minus some. Of about 100,000 clones detected, about nine tenths appear once; the ten largest clones hold about 1.8%. From germline, CDR1 is SNHLY and CDR2 FYNNEI. The V gene lost 2 bases and the J gene lost 3 bases, with 14 bases spanning the gap. The CDR3 contains 15 residues. The V call is TRBV2, the J call TRBJ2-7; unclear D gene. Sequencing used peripheral blood, obtained on day 0 of AZD1222 vaccination. The clonotype comes from an adult in good health. The DNA for the CDR3 is TGTGCCAGCAGTGAATTATTTCGGACCTTCTACGAGCAGTACTTC. It encodes CASSELFRTFYEQYF.